This T cell receptor (beta chain) originates from a study of blood T cell repertoires in COVID-19. Looked up from germline, CDR1 is SGHRS and CDR2 is YFSETQ. V dropped 5 bases and J dropped 1; count of bases not matched to a gene: 6. This CDR3 has 15 residues. Original processing methods: Using reference gene primer amplification, nucleated cell counts were estimated. Measured with immunoSEQ multiplex PCR; TCRdb has only the in-frame clones, and not every one. V, J and clone size reflect that table, while D and trimming were determined from the DNA. The sample carries 150,000 to 200,000 clones, about nine tenths recorded once.

Material: peripheral blood. The genes are TRBV5-1 and TRBJ2-5; TRBD2 matches 9 bases. This TCR was recovered from a man aged 55 to 70 with active or convalescent COVID-19. The CDR3 DNA sequence: TGCGCCAGCAGTTCACTAGCGGGCCGCCAAGAGACCCAGTACTTC. Its translation is CASSSLAGRQETQYF.